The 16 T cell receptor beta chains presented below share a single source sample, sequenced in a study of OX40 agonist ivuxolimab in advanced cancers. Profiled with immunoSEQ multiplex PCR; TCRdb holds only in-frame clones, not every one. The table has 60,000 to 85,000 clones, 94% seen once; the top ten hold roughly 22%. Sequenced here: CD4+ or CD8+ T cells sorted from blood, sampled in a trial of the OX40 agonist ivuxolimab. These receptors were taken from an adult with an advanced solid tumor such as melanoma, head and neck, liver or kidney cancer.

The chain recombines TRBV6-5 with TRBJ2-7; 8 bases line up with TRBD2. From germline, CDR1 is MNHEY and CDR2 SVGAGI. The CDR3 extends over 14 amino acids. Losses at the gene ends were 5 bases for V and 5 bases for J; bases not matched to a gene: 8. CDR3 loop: CASSEVREVDEQYF. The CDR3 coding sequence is TGTGCCAGCAGTGAAGTGCGGGAGGTCGACGAGCAGTACTTC.

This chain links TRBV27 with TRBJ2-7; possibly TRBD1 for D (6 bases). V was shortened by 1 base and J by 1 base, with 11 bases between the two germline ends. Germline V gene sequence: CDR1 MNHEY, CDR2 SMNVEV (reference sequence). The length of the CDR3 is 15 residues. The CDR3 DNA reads TGTGCCAGCAGTTTATTGGGGGCCCGATCCTACGAGCAGTACTTC. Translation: CASSLLGARSYEQYF.

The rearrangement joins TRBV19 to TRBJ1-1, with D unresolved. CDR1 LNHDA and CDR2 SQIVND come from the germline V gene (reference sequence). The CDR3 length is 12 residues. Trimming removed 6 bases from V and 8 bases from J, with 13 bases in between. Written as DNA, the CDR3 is TGTGCCAGTAGCCCAGGTTTGGAGGAAGCTTTCTTT. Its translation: CASSPGLEEAFF.

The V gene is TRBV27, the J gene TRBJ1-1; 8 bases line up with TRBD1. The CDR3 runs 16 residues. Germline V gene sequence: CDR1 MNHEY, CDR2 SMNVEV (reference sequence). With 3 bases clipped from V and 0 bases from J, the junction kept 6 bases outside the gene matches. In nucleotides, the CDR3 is TGTGCCAGCAGTTTTCTCGACAGGGGACTGAACACTGAAGCTTTCTTT. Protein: CASSFLDRGLNTEAFF.

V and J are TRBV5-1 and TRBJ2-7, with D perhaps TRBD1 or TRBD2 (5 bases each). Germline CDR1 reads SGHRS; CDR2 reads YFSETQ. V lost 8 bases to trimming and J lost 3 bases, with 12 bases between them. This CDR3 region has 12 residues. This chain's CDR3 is CASRQGVYEQYF. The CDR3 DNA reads TGCGCCAGTCGGCAGGGAGTCTACGAGCAGTACTTC.

The CDR3 DNA reads as TGTGCCAGCAGTGATCCGGGGGGGCAGGAATATAGCAATCAGCCCCAGCATTTT. Its protein product is CASSDPGGQEYSNQPQHF. V is TRBV2 and J is TRBJ1-5, with a tentative D call TRBD1 (6 bases). V was trimmed by 3 bases and J by 0 bases, leaving 18 bases between them. CDR3 length equals 18 residues. The germline CDR1 and CDR2 sequences are SNHLY and FYNNEI.

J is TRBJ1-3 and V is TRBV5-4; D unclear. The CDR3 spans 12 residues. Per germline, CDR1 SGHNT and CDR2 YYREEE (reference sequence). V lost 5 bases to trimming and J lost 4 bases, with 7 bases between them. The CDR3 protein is CASRPAGNTIYF. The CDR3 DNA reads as TGTGCCAGCAGACCGGCGGGAAACACCATATATTTT.

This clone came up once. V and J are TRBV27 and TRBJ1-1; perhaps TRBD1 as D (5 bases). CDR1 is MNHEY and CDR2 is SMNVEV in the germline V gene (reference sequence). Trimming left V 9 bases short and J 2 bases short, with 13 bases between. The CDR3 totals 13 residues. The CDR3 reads CASVRVGNTEAFF. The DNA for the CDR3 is TGTGCCAGTGTCAGGGTGGGTAACACTGAAGCTTTCTTT.

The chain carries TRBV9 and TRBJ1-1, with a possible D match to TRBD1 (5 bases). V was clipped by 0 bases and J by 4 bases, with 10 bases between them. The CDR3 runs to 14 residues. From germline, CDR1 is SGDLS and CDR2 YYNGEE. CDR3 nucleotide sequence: TGTGCCAGCAGCGTAGGGGGCCGGGGCACTGAAGCTTTCTTT. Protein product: CASSVGGRGTEAFF.

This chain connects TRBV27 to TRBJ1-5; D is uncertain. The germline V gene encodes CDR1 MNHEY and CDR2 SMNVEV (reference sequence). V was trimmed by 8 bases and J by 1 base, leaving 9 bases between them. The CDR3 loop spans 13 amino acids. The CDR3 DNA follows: TGTGCCAGCCGTTATAACAGCAATCAGCCCCAGCATTTT. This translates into CASRYNSNQPQHF.

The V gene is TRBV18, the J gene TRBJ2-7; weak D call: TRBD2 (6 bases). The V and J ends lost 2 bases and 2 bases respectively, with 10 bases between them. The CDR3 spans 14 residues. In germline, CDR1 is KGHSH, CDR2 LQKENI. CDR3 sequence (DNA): TGTGCCAGCTCACCAGTAGCGGAACCCTACGAGCAGTACTTC. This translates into CASSPVAEPYEQYF.

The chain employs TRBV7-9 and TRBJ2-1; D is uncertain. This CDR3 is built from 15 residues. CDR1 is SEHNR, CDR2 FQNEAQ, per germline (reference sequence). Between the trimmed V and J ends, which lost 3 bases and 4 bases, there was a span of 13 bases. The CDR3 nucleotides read TGTGCCAGCAGCTTGGAAGAAGAAGGGTACAATGAGCAGTTCTTC. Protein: CASSLEEEGYNEQFF.

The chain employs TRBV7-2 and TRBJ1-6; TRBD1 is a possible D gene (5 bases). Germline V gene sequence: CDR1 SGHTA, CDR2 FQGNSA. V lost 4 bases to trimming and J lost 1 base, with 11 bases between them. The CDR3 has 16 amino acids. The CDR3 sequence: CASSSQGTSYNSPLHF. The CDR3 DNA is TGTGCCAGCAGCTCGCAGGGAACGTCCTATAATTCACCCCTCCACTTT.

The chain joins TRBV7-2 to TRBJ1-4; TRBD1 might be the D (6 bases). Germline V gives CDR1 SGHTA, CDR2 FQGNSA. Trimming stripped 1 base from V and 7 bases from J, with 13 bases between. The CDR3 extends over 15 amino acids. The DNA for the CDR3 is TGTGCCAGCAGCTTAGGGAACAGGGCTATTGAAAAACTGTTTTTT. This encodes CASSLGNRAIEKLFF.

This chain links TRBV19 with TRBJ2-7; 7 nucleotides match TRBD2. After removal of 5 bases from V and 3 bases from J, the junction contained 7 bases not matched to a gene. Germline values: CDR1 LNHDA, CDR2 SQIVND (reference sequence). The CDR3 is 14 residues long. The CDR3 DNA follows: TGTGCCAGTAGTCTCTCCGGGACTAACTACGAGCAGTACTTC. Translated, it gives CASSLSGTNYEQYF.

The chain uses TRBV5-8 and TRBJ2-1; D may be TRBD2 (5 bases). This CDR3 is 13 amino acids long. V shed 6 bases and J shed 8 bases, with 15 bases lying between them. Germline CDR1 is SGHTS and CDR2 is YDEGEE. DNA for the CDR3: TGTGCCAGCACCAAGAGGGTGTCGGATGAGCAGTTCTTC. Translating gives CASTKRVSDEQFF.